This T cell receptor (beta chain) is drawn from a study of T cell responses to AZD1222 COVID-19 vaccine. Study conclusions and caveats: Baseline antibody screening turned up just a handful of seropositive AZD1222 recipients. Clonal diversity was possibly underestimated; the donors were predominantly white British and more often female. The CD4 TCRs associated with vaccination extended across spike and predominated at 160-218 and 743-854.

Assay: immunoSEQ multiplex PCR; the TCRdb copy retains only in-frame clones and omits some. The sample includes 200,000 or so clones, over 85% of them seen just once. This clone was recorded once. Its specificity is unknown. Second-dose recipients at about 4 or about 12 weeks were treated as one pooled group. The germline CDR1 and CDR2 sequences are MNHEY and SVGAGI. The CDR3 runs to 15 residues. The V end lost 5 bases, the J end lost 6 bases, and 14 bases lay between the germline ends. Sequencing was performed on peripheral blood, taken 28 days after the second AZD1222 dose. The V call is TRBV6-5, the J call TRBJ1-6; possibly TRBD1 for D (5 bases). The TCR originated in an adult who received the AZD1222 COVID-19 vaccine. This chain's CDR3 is CASSTDGGFNSPLHF. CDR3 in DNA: TGTGCCAGCAGTACAGACGGGGGATTTAATTCACCCCTCCACTTT.